A single sample is the source of the 32 T cell receptor beta chains below, sequenced in a study of T cells in narcolepsy. Clones were read by immunoSEQ multiplex PCR, and TCRdb kept only the in-frame ones, dropping some. The table includes approximately 22,000 clones, 55% to 80% detected once. Sequencing used memory (CD45RA-) CD4+ T cells from blood. Receptor source: a human donor in good health.

The rearrangement links TRBV5-5 to TRBJ1-3; perhaps TRBD1 as D (6 bases). Germline V lookup: CDR1 SGHKS, CDR2 YYEKEE (reference sequence). V gave up 4 bases and J gave up 4 bases, with 12 bases separating them. The CDR3 is made up of 14 amino acids. The CDR3 reads CASSIDRSGNTIYF. The CDR3 DNA follows: TGTGCCAGCAGCATAGACAGGTCCGGAAACACCATATATTTT.

This sequence joins TRBV28 and TRBJ1-1, with 7 bases matching TRBD1. The CDR3 is made up of 15 amino acids. V gave up 5 bases and J gave up 5 bases; unmatched junction bases: 11. In germline, CDR1 is MDHEN, CDR2 SYDVKM. The CDR3 sequence: CASSLQGIVVTEAFF. CDR3 sequence (DNA): TGTGCCAGCAGTCTACAGGGGATTGTTGTGACTGAAGCTTTCTTT.

This chain connects TRBV4-3 to TRBJ1-6; D not resolved. The ends were cut back, 1 base at V and 9 bases at J, with 13 bases in the middle. Germline-derived CDR1 and CDR2 are LGHNA and YSLEER. The CDR3 runs 15 residues. The CDR3 loop reads CASSQGLSVVSPLHF. The CDR3 DNA is TGCGCCAGCAGCCAAGGTCTTTCAGTAGTTTCACCCCTCCACTTT.

The rearrangement joins TRBV6-6 to TRBJ2-2, with TRBD2 matching 11 bases. The CDR3 totals 16 residues. Germline lookup yields CDR1 MNHNY and CDR2 SVGAGI (reference sequence). V lost 4 bases, J lost 5 bases, and 6 bases stayed unmatched. As DNA, the CDR3 is TGTGCCAGCAGTTCAACCGGGACTAGCGGTACCGGGGAGCTGTTTTTT. Amino acids: CASSSTGTSGTGELFF.

In its sample, this clone was seen once. This sequence joins TRBV28 and TRBJ1-2, with 9 bases fitting TRBD1. From germline, CDR1 is MDHEN and CDR2 SYDVKM. CDR3 length: 17 amino acids. Trimming cost V 6 bases and J 2 bases; bases outside gene matches: 13. The CDR3 region has the DNA TGTGCCAGCAGGGGACCTCCGGGACAGGGTGGGAACTATGGCTACACCTTC. Amino acids: CASRGPPGQGGNYGYTF.

This clone was picked up a small number of times. Other DNA sequences in the same sample also yield this CDR3. The chain couples TRBV2 to TRBJ2-7; D may be TRBD2 (5 bases). Germline V gives CDR1 SNHLY, CDR2 FYNNEI. V was clipped by 4 bases and J by 4 bases, with 5 bases between them. CDR3 length: 11 residues. The CDR3 loop reads CASSGGYEQYF. The CDR3 nucleotides read TGTGCCAGCAGTGGAGGGTACGAGCAGTACTTC.

The chain links TRBV4-2 to TRBJ2-5; 9 bases are a match to TRBD2. The CDR3 covers 18 residues. The germline CDR1 and CDR2 sequences are LGHNA and YNFKEQ. J was trimmed by 2 bases and V by 0 bases; bases with no gene match: 10. The DNA for the CDR3 is TGTGCCAGCAGCCAAGAAACTGGCCTAGCGGGGATACAAGAGACCCAGTACTTC. Translated, it gives CASSQETGLAGIQETQYF.

This chain uses TRBV28 with TRBJ1-2; D is perhaps TRBD1 (5 bases). Germline V gene data show CDR1 as MDHEN and CDR2 as SYDVKM. V lost 7 bases, J lost 6 bases, and 18 bases lay in between. The CDR3 is made up of 14 amino acids. CDR3 bases: TGTGCCAGCAACCCGGCCCGCAGGGTGAATGGCTACACCTTC. This encodes CASNPARRVNGYTF.

The chain uses TRBV11-1 and TRBJ2-1, with D perhaps assigned TRBD1 or TRBD2 (6 bases each). Trimming shortened V by 5 bases and J by 9 bases, and 17 bases separated the two germline ends. Germline lookup yields CDR1 SGHAT and CDR2 FQDESV (reference sequence). There are 14 residues in the CDR3. CDR3 DNA sequence: TGTGCCAGCAGCCAACCGACGGGGGCTAGTGAGCAGTTCTTC. It specifies CASSQPTGASEQFF. The full variable domain, its missing parts supplied by reference TRBV11-1 and TRBJ2-1, is EAEVAQSPRYKITEKSQAVAFWCDPISGHATLYWYRQILGQGPELLVQFQDESVVDDSQLPKDRFSAERLKGVDSTLKIQPAELGDSAMYLCASSQPTGASEQFFGPGTRLTVL.

This clone was observed a few times. The gene calls are TRBV6-1 and TRBJ2-2; D gene uncertain. The ends were cut back, 11 bases at V and 2 bases at J, with 18 bases in the middle. This CDR3 comprises 15 residues. Germline CDR1 MNHNS, CDR2 SASEGT. The CDR3 sequence: CAASRDRPNTGELFF. The CDR3 DNA reads TGTGCCGCTTCTAGAGACCGCCCTAACACCGGGGAGCTGTTTTTT.

The gene calls are TRBV6-1 and TRBJ2-3; D is unresolved. Trimming removed 7 bases at V and 2 bases at J, with 4 bases between. CDR3 length: 11 residues. The germline V gene encodes CDR1 MNHNS and CDR2 SASEGT. This CDR3 reads CASTNTDTQYF. CDR3 sequence (DNA): TGTGCCAGCACTAACACAGATACGCAGTATTTT.

The chain links TRBV7-3 to TRBJ2-3; D not certain. This CDR3 has 15 amino acids. Trimming pared 2 bases from V and 4 bases from J, leaving 13 bases between. CDR1 and CDR2 from the germline V gene are SGHTA and FQGTGA. The CDR3 loop reads CASSLLPRAADTQYF. Here the CDR3 DNA reads TGTGCCAGCAGCTTATTGCCCCGAGCTGCAGATACGCAGTATTTT.

The V call is TRBV6-1, the J call TRBJ2-5, with 11 bases that match TRBD2. Germline loops: CDR1 MNHNS, CDR2 SASEGT. The CDR3 loop spans 15 amino acids. V was clipped by 5 bases and J by 5 bases; unmatched bases: 7. The CDR3 sequence: CASSTGLAAFETQYF. DNA of the CDR3: TGTGCCAGCAGTACGGGACTAGCGGCGTTCGAGACCCAGTACTTC.

The chain recombines TRBV2 with TRBJ1-4; 11 nucleotides line up with TRBD1. V shed 5 bases and J 10 bases; nucleotides not matched to a gene: 9. In germline, CDR1 is SNHLY, CDR2 FYNNEI. The CDR3 covers 15 residues. The CDR3 sequence is CASSLTGTGGGKLFF. CDR3 bases: TGTGCCAGCAGTTTGACCGGGACAGGGGGTGGAAAACTGTTTTTT.

J is TRBJ2-7 and V is TRBV10-2, with 12 bases that match TRBD1. The J segment lost 7 bases and the V segment lost 5 bases, leaving 6 bases of the junction unmatched. The CDR3 has 14 amino acids. The germline V gene encodes CDR1 WSHSY and CDR2 SAAADI. DNA of the CDR3: TGCGCCAGCAGTCCGGGACAGGGGGCGCGAGAGCAGTACTTC. This gives the protein CASSPGQGAREQYF.

V is TRBV6-1 and J is TRBJ2-7; unclear D gene. V lost 2 bases and J lost 2, with 7 bases in between. CDR3 size: 13 residues. Germline V gene data show CDR1 as MNHNS and CDR2 as SASEGT. DNA for the CDR3: TGTGCCAGCAGTGAACAGATTCCCTACGAGCAGTACTTC. This encodes CASSEQIPYEQYF.

V gene TRBV7-9 combines with J gene TRBJ2-3; D might be TRBD1 (6 bases). The length of the CDR3 is 14 residues. V was trimmed by 4 bases and J by 8 bases, leaving 16 bases between them. From germline, CDR1 is SEHNR and CDR2 FQNEAQ (reference sequence). CDR3 bases: TGTGCCAGCAGCTCCCTGCAGGACAGATTTACGCAGTATTTT. Translated, it gives CASSSLQDRFTQYF. The full variable domain, its missing parts supplied by reference TRBV7-9 and TRBJ2-3, is DTGVSQNPRHKITKRGQNVTFRCDPISEHNRLYWYRQTLGQGPEFLTYFQNEAQLEKSRLLSDRFSAERPKGSFSTLEIQRTEQGDSAMYLCASSSLQDRFTQYFGPGTRLTVL.

J is TRBJ1-5 and V is TRBV28; 8 nucleotides line up with TRBD1. CDR1 is MDHEN, CDR2 SYDVKM, per germline. The CDR3 runs 16 residues. Germline trimming cut 4 bases from V and 6 bases from J; bases unmatched to any gene: 11. The CDR3 here is CASSSYRTGRVQPQHF. The CDR3 region has the DNA TGTGCCAGCAGTTCTTATCGGACAGGGAGGGTTCAGCCCCAGCATTTT.

This clone was found a few times. V gene TRBV28 combines with J gene TRBJ1-5; D uncertain. Trimming took off 4 bases at V and 8 bases at J, with 9 bases between the two ends. From germline, CDR1 is MDHEN and CDR2 SYDVKM. This CDR3 has 12 amino acids. CDR3 DNA: TGTGCCAGCAGTTCCTCAAGGGAGCCCCAGCATTTT. It specifies CASSSSREPQHF. The whole variable domain, filled in from reference TRBV28 and TRBJ1-5, reads DVKVTQSSRYLVKRTGEKVFLECVQDMDHENMFWYRQDPGLGLRLIYFSYDVKMKEKGDIPEGYSVSREKKERFSLILESASTNQTSMYLCASSSSREPQHFGDGTRLSIL.

A few counts support this clone. The CDR3 DNA is TGTGCCAGCAGCCTGCCGGGACAGGCTCCTCTTGGCTACACCTTC. This sequence encodes CASSLPGQAPLGYTF. The rearrangement links TRBV4-2 to TRBJ1-2, with 8 positions matching TRBD1. The CDR3 totals 15 residues. The V gene end was trimmed by 4 bases and the J gene end by 7 bases; junction bases not matched to a gene: 11. Germline V gives CDR1 LGHNA, CDR2 YNFKEQ.

The chain recombines TRBV5-4 with TRBJ2-5; D uncertain. The germline V gene encodes CDR1 SGHNT and CDR2 YYREEE (reference sequence). V was shortened by 4 bases and J by 5 bases, with 9 bases between the two germline ends. This CDR3 contains 12 residues. The CDR3 here is CASSRRTETQYF. CDR3 nucleotide sequence: TGTGCCAGCAGCCGCCGGACGGAGACCCAGTACTTC.

This chain uses TRBV9 with TRBJ2-2, with a tentative D call TRBD1 (5 bases). From germline, CDR1 is SGDLS and CDR2 YYNGEE. The ends were cut back, 1 base at V and 2 bases at J, with 9 bases in the middle. The CDR3 runs to 15 residues. The CDR3 DNA is TGTGCCAGCAGCGTAACCGACAGTAACACCGGGGAGCTGTTTTTT. Translating it yields CASSVTDSNTGELFF.

The chain has TRBV18 and TRBJ1-5, with D tentatively TRBD1 (5 bases). This CDR3 has 14 amino acids. The germline gives CDR1 KGHSH, CDR2 LQKENI. V shed 4 bases and J shed 2 bases, with 9 bases lying between them. CDR3 amino acids: CASSRDSGNQPQHF. The DNA for the CDR3 is TGTGCCAGCTCACGGGACTCAGGCAATCAGCCCCAGCATTTT.

The chain employs TRBV19 and TRBJ1-5, with TRBD1 as a possible D gene (5 bases). V lost 7 bases, J lost 3 bases, and 16 bases lay in between. Germline-derived CDR1 and CDR2 are LNHDA and SQIVND (reference sequence). This CDR3 region has 15 residues. CDR3 DNA sequence: TGTGCCAGTATGTCGACAGTAGGTCCCAATCAGCCCCAGCATTTT. Translation gives CASMSTVGPNQPQHF.

The chain is built from TRBV29-1 and TRBJ2-7; 7 bases are a match to TRBD1. Germline V gives CDR1 SQVTM, CDR2 ANQGSEA. The length of the CDR3 is 12 residues. The V segment lost 8 bases and the J segment 5 bases; nucleotides outside the gene matches: 9. The DNA for the CDR3 is TGCAGCACCCTGACAGGGTTTAACGAGCAGTACTTC. It yields the protein CSTLTGFNEQYF.

The chain combines TRBV4-3 with TRBJ1-1; unclear D gene. The length of the CDR3 is 13 residues. CDR1 and CDR2 (germline): LGHNA, YSLEER. The V gene lost 3 bases and the J gene lost 0 bases, with 5 bases spanning the gap. The CDR3 region has the DNA TGCGCCAGCAGCCAGGGGATGAACACTGAAGCTTTCTTT. This codes for CASSQGMNTEAFF.

This chain joins TRBV10-3 and TRBJ2-7; D is possibly TRBD1 or TRBD2 (5 bases each). V dropped 7 bases and J dropped 3 bases, with 19 bases sitting between them. Per germline, CDR1 ENHRY and CDR2 SYGVKD. The CDR3 loop spans 15 amino acids. The CDR3 nucleotides read TGTGCCATCACCCCTACCGGGACCACGATCTACGAGCAGTACTTC. As protein: CAITPTGTTIYEQYF.

This clone was seen a few times. The chain uses TRBV21-1 and TRBJ2-7. TRBV21-1 is marked as a pseudogene. The CDR3 spans 8 residues. CDR3 loop: CASSKPYF. The CDR3 DNA reads TGTGCCAGCAGCAAACCGTACTTC.

The chain employs TRBV6-1 and TRBJ2-2, with TRBD1 matching over 7 bases. J lost 0 bases, V lost 7 bases, and 5 bases had no gene match. From germline, CDR1 is MNHNS and CDR2 SASEGT. The CDR3 length is 15 residues. This chain's CDR3 is CASTDRWTNTGELFF. The CDR3 DNA follows: TGTGCCAGCACGGACAGGTGGACGAACACCGGGGAGCTGTTTTTT.

CDR3 DNA: TGTGCCAGCAGTGAAGTCGGTCAGAGGTGGACCGGGGAGCTGTTTTTT. Its protein is CASSEVGQRWTGELFF. This chain connects TRBV6-1 to TRBJ2-2, with unresolved D. V lost 1 base, J lost 5 bases, and 14 bases lay in between. CDR3 length: 16 residues. The V gene's germline CDR1 is MNHNS and CDR2 SASEGT.

This clone was seen just once. The rearrangement uses TRBV6-5 and TRBJ2-7, with 11 bases aligning to TRBD2. In germline, CDR1 is MNHEY, CDR2 SVGAGI. With 6 bases clipped from V and 6 bases from J, the junction kept 7 bases outside the gene matches. The CDR3 covers 14 residues. This CDR3 reads CASRLAGASLEQYF. The DNA for the CDR3 is TGTGCCAGCAGACTAGCGGGGGCCTCCCTCGAGCAGTACTTC.

A remark on this clone: Being one base from a much bigger clone, this may be a read error. The chain is built from TRBV2 and TRBJ1-2; TRBD1 aligns across 7 bases. This CDR3 has 13 amino acids. Germline-derived CDR1 and CDR2 are SNHLY and FYNNEI. Trimming cost V 8 bases and J 4 bases; bases outside gene matches: 7. The CDR3 bases are TGTGCCAGCGGCCCCGGGGACAGCTATGGCTACACCTTC. It translates to CASGPGDSYGYTF.